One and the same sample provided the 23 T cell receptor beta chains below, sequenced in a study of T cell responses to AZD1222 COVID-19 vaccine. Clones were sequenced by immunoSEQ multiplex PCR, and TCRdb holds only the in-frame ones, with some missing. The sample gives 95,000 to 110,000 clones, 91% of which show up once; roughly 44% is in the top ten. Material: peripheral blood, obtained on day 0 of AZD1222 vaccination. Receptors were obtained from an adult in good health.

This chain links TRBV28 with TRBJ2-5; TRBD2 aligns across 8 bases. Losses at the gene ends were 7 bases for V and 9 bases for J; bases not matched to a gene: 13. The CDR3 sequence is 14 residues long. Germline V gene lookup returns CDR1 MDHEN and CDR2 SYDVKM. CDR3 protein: CASTSGSGSWSQYF. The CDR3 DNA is TGTGCCAGCACAAGCGGGAGTGGTTCTTGGTCCCAGTACTTC.

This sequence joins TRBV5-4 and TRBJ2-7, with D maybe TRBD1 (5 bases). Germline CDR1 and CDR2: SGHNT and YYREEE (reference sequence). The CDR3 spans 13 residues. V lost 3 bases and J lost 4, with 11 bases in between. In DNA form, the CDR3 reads TGTGCCAGCAGCTATAAAGGACATTACGAGCAGTACTTC. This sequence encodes CASSYKGHYEQYF.

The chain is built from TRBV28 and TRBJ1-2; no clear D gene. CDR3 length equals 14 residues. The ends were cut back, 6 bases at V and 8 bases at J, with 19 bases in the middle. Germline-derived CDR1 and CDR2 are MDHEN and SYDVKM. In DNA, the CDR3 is TGTGCCAGCAGCCATCCCTCCCTTACTCAGGGCTACACCTTC. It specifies CASSHPSLTQGYTF.

The CDR3 loop is CASSIVTSGEQYF. The CDR3 coding sequence is TGTGCCAGTAGTATAGTTACTAGCGGCGAGCAGTACTTC. This chain links TRBV19 with TRBJ2-7; 8 bases match TRBD2. J gave up 6 bases and V 1 base, and 2 bases lay outside the gene matches. This CDR3 spans 13 amino acids. Germline V gene lookup returns CDR1 LNHDA and CDR2 SQIVND (reference sequence).

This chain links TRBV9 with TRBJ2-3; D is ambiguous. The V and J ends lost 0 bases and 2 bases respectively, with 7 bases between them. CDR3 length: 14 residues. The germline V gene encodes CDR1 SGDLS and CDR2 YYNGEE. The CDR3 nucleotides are TGTGCCAGCAGCGTAGGGCCCCACACAGATACGCAGTATTTT. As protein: CASSVGPHTDTQYF.

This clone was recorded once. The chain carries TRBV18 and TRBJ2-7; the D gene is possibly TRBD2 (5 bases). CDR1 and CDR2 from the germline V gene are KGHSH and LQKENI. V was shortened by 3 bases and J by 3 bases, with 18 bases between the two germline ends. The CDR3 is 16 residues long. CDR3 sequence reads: CASSPTSGSSFYEQYF. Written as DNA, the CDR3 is TGTGCCAGCTCACCCACGAGCGGCTCAAGCTTCTACGAGCAGTACTTC.

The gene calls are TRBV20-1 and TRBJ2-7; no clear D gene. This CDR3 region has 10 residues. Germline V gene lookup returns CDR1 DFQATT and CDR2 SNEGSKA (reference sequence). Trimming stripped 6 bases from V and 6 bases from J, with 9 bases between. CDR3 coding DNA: TGCAGTGCCAAACTCTCCGAGCAGTACTTC. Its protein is CSAKLSEQYF.

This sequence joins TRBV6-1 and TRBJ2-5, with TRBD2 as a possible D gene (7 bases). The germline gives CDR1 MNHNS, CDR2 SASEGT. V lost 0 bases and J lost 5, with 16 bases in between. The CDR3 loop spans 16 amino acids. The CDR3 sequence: CASSEASGGVGETQYF. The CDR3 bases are TGTGCCAGCAGTGAAGCGTCGGGGGGCGTCGGGGAGACCCAGTACTTC.

In DNA form, the CDR3 reads TGTGCCAGCAGTTTATTCGGACGGGAGCAGTTCTTC. Translating it yields CASSLFGREQFF. The V and J genes are TRBV28 and TRBJ2-1; D gene ambiguous. Between the trimmed V and J ends, which lost 1 base and 10 bases, there was a span of 8 bases. Per the germline V gene, CDR1 is MDHEN and CDR2 is SYDVKM. CDR3 size: 12 residues.

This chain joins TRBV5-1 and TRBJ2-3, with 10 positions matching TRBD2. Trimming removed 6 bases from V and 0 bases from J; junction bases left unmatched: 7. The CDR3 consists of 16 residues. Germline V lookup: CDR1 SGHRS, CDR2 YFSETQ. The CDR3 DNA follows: TGCGCCAGCAAAAGAACTAGCGGGGCAAGCACAGATACGCAGTATTTT. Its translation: CASKRTSGASTDTQYF.

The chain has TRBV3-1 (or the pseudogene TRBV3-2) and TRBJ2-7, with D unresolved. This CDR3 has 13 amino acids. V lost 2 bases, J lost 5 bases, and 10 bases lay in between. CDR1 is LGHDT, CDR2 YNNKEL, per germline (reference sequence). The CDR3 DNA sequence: TGTGCCAGCAGCCAACCTCGAGCCGACGAGCAGTACTTC. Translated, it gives CASSQPRADEQYF.

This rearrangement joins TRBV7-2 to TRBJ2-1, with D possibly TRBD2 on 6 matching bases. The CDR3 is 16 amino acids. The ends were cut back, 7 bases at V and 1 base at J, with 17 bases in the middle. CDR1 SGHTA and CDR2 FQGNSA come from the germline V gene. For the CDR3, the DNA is TGTGCCAGCACCCTGGGGGAGGCCTTTTCCTACAATGAGCAGTTCTTC. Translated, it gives CASTLGEAFSYNEQFF.

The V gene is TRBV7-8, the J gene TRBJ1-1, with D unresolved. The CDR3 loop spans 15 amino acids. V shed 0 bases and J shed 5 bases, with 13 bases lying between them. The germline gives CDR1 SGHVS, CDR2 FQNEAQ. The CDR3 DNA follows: TGTGCCAGCAGCTTAGCGAGGCATGAGGAGACTGAAGCTTTCTTT. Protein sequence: CASSLARHEETEAFF.

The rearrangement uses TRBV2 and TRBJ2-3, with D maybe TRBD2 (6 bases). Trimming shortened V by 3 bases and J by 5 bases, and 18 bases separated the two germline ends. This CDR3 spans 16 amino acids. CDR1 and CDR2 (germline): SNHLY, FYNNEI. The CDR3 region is CASSEQGGLSEDTQYF. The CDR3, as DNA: TGTGCCAGCAGTGAGCAGGGAGGACTGTCGGAAGATACGCAGTATTTT.

CDR3 region: CASSRIQGDTQYF. The CDR3 DNA reads as TGTGCCAGCAGCAGGATCCAGGGGGATACGCAGTATTTT. The genes are TRBV7-2 and TRBJ2-3; a weak D match, TRBD1 (6 bases). Germline assignment: CDR1 SGHTA and CDR2 FQGNSA. This CDR3 region has 13 residues. Deletions cut 5 bases from V and 6 bases from J, with 12 bases between.

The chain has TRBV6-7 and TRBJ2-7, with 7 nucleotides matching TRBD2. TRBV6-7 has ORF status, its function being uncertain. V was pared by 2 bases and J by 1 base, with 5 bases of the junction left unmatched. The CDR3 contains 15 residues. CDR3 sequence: CASSYMGGSSYEQYF. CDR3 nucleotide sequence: TGTGCCAGCAGTTACATGGGCGGGAGTTCCTACGAGCAGTACTTC.

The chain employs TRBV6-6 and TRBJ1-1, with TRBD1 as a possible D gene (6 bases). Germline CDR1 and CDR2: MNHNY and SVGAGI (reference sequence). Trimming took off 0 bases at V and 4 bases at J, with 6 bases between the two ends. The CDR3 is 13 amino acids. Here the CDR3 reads CASSYSGGTEAFF. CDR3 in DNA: TGTGCCAGCAGTTACTCAGGGGGCACTGAAGCTTTCTTT.

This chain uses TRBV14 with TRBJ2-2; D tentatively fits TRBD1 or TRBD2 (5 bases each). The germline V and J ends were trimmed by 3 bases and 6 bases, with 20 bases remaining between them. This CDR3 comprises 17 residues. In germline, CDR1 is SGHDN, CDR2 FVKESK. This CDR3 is CASSQTILGPRAGELFF. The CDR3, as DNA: TGTGCCAGCAGCCAGACAATATTGGGACCGCGGGCCGGGGAGCTGTTTTTT.

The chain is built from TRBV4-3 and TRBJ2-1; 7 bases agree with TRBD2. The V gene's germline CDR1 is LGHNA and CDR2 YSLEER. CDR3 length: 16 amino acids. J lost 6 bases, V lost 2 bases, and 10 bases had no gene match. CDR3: CASSQRAGTITNEQFF. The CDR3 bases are TGCGCCAGCAGCCAAAGAGCGGGGACGATCACCAATGAGCAGTTCTTC.

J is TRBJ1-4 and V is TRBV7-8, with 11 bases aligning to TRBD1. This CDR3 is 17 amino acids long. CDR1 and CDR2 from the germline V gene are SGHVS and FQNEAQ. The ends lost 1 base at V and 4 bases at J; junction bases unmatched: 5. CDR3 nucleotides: TGTGCCAGCAGCTTAGATGGACAGGGGGCCTATAATGAAAAACTGTTTTTT. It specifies CASSLDGQGAYNEKLFF.

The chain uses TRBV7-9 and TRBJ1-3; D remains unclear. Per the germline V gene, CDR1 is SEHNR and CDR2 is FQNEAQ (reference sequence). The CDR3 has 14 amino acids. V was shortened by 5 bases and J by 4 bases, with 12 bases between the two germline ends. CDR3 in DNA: TGTGCCAGCAGCCTTGGGAGTTCGGGAAACACCATATATTTT. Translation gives CASSLGSSGNTIYF.

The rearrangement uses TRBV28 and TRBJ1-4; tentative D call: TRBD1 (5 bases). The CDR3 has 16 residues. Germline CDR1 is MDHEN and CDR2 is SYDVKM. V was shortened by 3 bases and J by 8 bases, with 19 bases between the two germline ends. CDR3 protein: CASSLGVGRAPEKLFF. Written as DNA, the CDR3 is TGTGCCAGCAGTTTGGGGGTAGGCAGGGCTCCCGAAAAACTGTTTTTT.

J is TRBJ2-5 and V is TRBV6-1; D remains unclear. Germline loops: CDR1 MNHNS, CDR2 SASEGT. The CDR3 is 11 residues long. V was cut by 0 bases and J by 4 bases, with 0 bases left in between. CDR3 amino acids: CASSEAETQYF. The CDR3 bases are TGTGCCAGCAGTGAAGCAGAGACCCAGTACTTC.